This T cell receptor beta chain came from a study of blood T cell repertoires in COVID-19. V was trimmed by 8 bases and J by 2 bases, leaving 7 bases between them. The germline CDR1 and CDR2 sequences are MGHDK and SYGVNS. This CDR3 is built from 13 residues. The method was immunoSEQ multiplex PCR; TCRdb's version includes in-frame clones alone and lacks a portion of them. The sample contains approximately 310,000 clones, 75% to 90% of which appear only once. The chain employs TRBV25-1 and TRBJ2-6; D is undetermined. This receptor was obtained from a man younger than 45 who had recovered from COVID-19. The sequencing input was PBMCs or T cells enriched from blood (not recorded which). The CDR3 DNA reads as TGTGCCAGCTCGGCGGCTGGGGCCAACGTCCTGACTTTC. Encoded protein: CASSAAGANVLTF.